This T cell receptor (beta chain) originates from a study of blood T cell repertoires in COVID-19. Libraries were prepared by immunoSEQ multiplex PCR; TCRdb keeps only in-frame clonotypes and omits some of them. Among tens of thousands of clones listed, 88% were seen once. After removal of 6 bases from V and 6 bases from J, the junction contained 8 bases not matched to a gene. Germline V gene lookup returns CDR1 WNHNN and CDR2 SYGVQD (reference sequence). This CDR3 region has 14 residues. This clonotype was sampled from a human donor in a cohort sampled during active COVID-19. The V call is TRBV10-1, the J call TRBJ2-1, with 7 bases matching TRBD1. Sequenced material: peripheral blood. The DNA for the CDR3 is TGCGCCAGCAGGCCTAACAGGGGAAGCAATGAGCAGTTCTTC. Amino acids: CASRPNRGSNEQFF.